These T cell receptor beta chains were read from a single sample in a study of T cell changes during pregnancy in multiple sclerosis. TCRdb's table, derived via immunoSEQ multiplex PCR, lists solely in-frame clones and lacks some. The sample lists approximately 36,000 clones; around 89% were seen once. The sample was CD8+ T cells from peripheral blood mononuclear cells, taken in the third trimester of pregnancy. The receptors were gathered from a female donor with multiple sclerosis, enrolled in a pregnancy study. Each CDR3 is given with its conserved first and last residue. Fields, in order: D gene, J gene, V gene, clone size, CDR3 protein, CDR3 DNA. The D gene is left open where the match is weak. Only some rows state a clone size, as once, few, many or a class for expanded clones.

d_gene: TRBD1; j_gene: TRBJ1-2; v_gene: TRBV11-3; abundance: NA; CDR3aa: CASSFQGAGGYTF; CDR3nt: TGTGCCAGCAGCTTTCAGGGGGCGGGAGGCTACACCTTC
d_gene: TRBD1; j_gene: TRBJ1-1; v_gene: TRBV13; abundance: NA; CDR3aa: CASSYTGGTEAFF; CDR3nt: TGTGCCAGCAGTTATACAGGGGGCACTGAAGCTTTCTTT
d_gene: NA; j_gene: TRBJ1-6; v_gene: TRBV6-1; abundance: NA; CDR3aa: CASIIENSPLHF; CDR3nt: TGTGCCAGCATAATAGAAAATTCACCCCTCCACTTT
d_gene: NA; j_gene: TRBJ2-5; v_gene: TRBV6-5; abundance: NA; CDR3aa: CASSYGRGYGETQYF; CDR3nt: TGTGCCAGCAGTTACGGTCGCGGGTATGGGGAGACCCAGTACTTC
d_gene: TRBD1; j_gene: TRBJ1-1; v_gene: TRBV12-5; abundance: NA; CDR3aa: CASGENRGKGTEAFF; CDR3nt: TGTGCTAGTGGCGAGAACAGGGGGAAGGGCACTGAAGCTTTCTTT
d_gene: TRBD1; j_gene: TRBJ1-2; v_gene: TRBV6-1; abundance: NA; CDR3aa: CASSEETGGSYGYTF; CDR3nt: TGTGCCAGCAGTGAAGAGACAGGGGGCAGCTATGGCTACACCTTC
d_gene: TRBD1; j_gene: TRBJ1-2; v_gene: TRBV5-6; abundance: NA; CDR3aa: CASSPSWDSFYGYTF; CDR3nt: TGTGCCAGCAGCCCCTCTTGGGACAGCTTCTATGGCTACACCTTC
d_gene: NA; j_gene: TRBJ2-5; v_gene: TRBV9; abundance: once; CDR3aa: CASSRGGHDETQYF; CDR3nt: TGTGCCAGCAGTAGGGGGGGGCATGACGAGACCCAGTACTTC
d_gene: TRBD1; j_gene: TRBJ1-2; v_gene: TRBV2; abundance: NA; CDR3aa: CASRGRGYGYTF; CDR3nt: TGTGCCAGCAGGGGCAGGGGGTATGGCTACACCTTC
d_gene: NA; j_gene: TRBJ2-3; v_gene: TRBV27; abundance: NA; CDR3aa: CASSSRGATDTQYF; CDR3nt: TGTGCCAGCAGCTCCCGGGGGGCCACAGATACGCAGTATTTT
d_gene: NA; j_gene: TRBJ2-3; v_gene: TRBV7-6; abundance: NA; CDR3aa: CASSLGDLEGFTDTQYF; CDR3nt: TGTGCCAGCAGCTTGGGGGACTTGGAAGGCTTCACAGATACGCAGTATTTT
d_gene: NA; j_gene: TRBJ1-6; v_gene: TRBV21-1; abundance: NA; CDR3aa: CASSKGGVNSPLHF; CDR3nt: TGTGCCAGCAGCAAAGGCGGAGTTAATTCACCCCTCCACTTT
d_gene: TRBD1; j_gene: TRBJ1-3; v_gene: TRBV19; abundance: once; CDR3aa: CASSPDREGLSGNTIYF; CDR3nt: TGTGCCAGTAGTCCCGACAGGGAAGGCCTCTCTGGAAACACCATATATTTT
d_gene: NA; j_gene: TRBJ1-1; v_gene: TRBV12-5; abundance: once; CDR3aa: CASGLVRGGLPNTEAFF; CDR3nt: TGTGCTAGTGGTTTGGTAAGGGGAGGGCTCCCGAACACTGAAGCTTTCTTT
d_gene: NA; j_gene: TRBJ1-1; v_gene: TRBV4-1; abundance: NA; CDR3aa: CASSDGQQVRAFF; CDR3nt: TGCGCCAGCAGCGACGGCCAACAGGTTAGGGCTTTCTTT
d_gene: NA; j_gene: TRBJ1-4; v_gene: TRBV4-2; abundance: NA; CDR3aa: CASSPPGDNEKLFF; CDR3nt: TGTGCCAGCAGCCCCCCGGGAGATAATGAAAAACTGTTTTTT
d_gene: TRBD1; j_gene: TRBJ1-2; v_gene: TRBV7-8; abundance: NA; CDR3aa: CASTQGVGLGYGYTF; CDR3nt: TGTGCCAGCACCCAGGGGGTTGGCTTGGGCTATGGCTACACCTTC
d_gene: NA; j_gene: TRBJ2-7; v_gene: TRBV9; abundance: NA; CDR3aa: CASSPRAAGRGEQYF; CDR3nt: TGTGCCAGCAGCCCCCGGGCTGCGGGGAGAGGGGAGCAGTACTTC
d_gene: NA; j_gene: TRBJ2-1; v_gene: TRBV7-8; abundance: NA; CDR3aa: CASSLAVIAWDEQFF; CDR3nt: TGTGCCAGCAGCTTAGCGGTGATAGCGTGGGATGAGCAGTTCTTC
d_gene: NA; j_gene: TRBJ1-4; v_gene: TRBV5-4; abundance: NA; CDR3aa: CASSQEARGEKLFF; CDR3nt: TGTGCCAGCAGCCAAGAAGCGCGAGGCGAAAAACTGTTTTTT
d_gene: NA; j_gene: TRBJ1-1; v_gene: TRBV30; abundance: once; CDR3aa: CAWSSGTEAFF; CDR3nt: TGTGCCTGGAGTTCGGGGACAGAAGCTTTCTTT
d_gene: NA; j_gene: TRBJ2-5; v_gene: TRBV7-8; abundance: NA; CDR3aa: CASSLDRGETQYF; CDR3nt: TGTGCCAGCAGCTTAGATCGAGGAGAGACCCAGTACTTC
d_gene: TRBD2; j_gene: TRBJ2-3; v_gene: TRBV7-2; abundance: NA; CDR3aa: CASSHSGGFADTQYF; CDR3nt: TGTGCCAGCAGCCATAGCGGGGGGTTTGCAGATACGCAGTATTTT
d_gene: TRBD1; j_gene: TRBJ2-7; v_gene: TRBV4-3; abundance: NA; CDR3aa: CASSQDLGTGFHEQYF; CDR3nt: TGCGCCAGCAGCCAAGATCTCGGGACAGGGTTCCACGAGCAGTACTTC
d_gene: TRBD2; j_gene: TRBJ2-1; v_gene: TRBV7-3; abundance: NA; CDR3aa: CASSGLGSGGLRQFF; CDR3nt: TGTGCCAGCAGTGGCCTGGGAAGCGGGGGACTGCGACAGTTCTTC
d_gene: TRBD1; j_gene: TRBJ2-1; v_gene: TRBV27; abundance: NA; CDR3aa: CASSPGQGRSSYNEQFF; CDR3nt: TGTGCCAGCAGTCCAGGACAGGGCAGGAGCTCCTACAATGAGCAGTTCTTC
d_gene: NA; j_gene: TRBJ1-6; v_gene: TRBV6-5; abundance: NA; CDR3aa: CASSYESSYNSPLHF; CDR3nt: TGTGCCAGCAGTTATGAGAGCTCCTATAATTCACCCCTCCACTTT
d_gene: NA; j_gene: TRBJ1-5; v_gene: TRBV6-1; abundance: NA; CDR3aa: CASSRRPDGNQPQHF; CDR3nt: TGTGCCAGCAGTCGGAGGCCAGACGGGAATCAGCCCCAGCATTTT
d_gene: NA; j_gene: TRBJ2-7; v_gene: TRBV19; abundance: NA; CDR3aa: CASHDGGAYEQYF; CDR3nt: TGTGCCAGCCACGACGGAGGGGCCTACGAGCAGTACTTC
d_gene: NA; j_gene: TRBJ1-1; v_gene: TRBV4-1; abundance: NA; CDR3aa: CASSREVAALNTEAFF; CDR3nt: TGCGCCAGCAGCCGAGAAGTGGCGGCGTTGAACACTGAAGCTTTCTTT